This T cell receptor (beta chain) was sequenced during a study of cytomegalovirus exposure and HLA in healthy donors. Whole-study results and caveats: The likely origin of a cluster of highly shared sequence variants was a sequencing artifact. Donors belonging to an Asian-associated ancestry cluster reportedly showed fewer N-insertions in productive TCRs than the 666-donor mean, according to what a later analysis found.

Germline V gene data show CDR1 as MNHEY and CDR2 as SVGAGI. The junction had 5 bases not matched to a gene; V was cut back by 8 bases and J by 7 bases. The CDR3 sequence is 15 residues long. Concerning this clone: The antigen is not known.

No record was made of this donor's CMV serostatus. PCR used 60 Vbeta primers and 13 Jbeta primers. The protocol was immunoSEQ multiplex PCR, while the TCRdb copy is restricted to in-frame clones and leaves out a portion. The table records more than 200,000 clones, over 65% of them present only once. This chain joins TRBV6-5 and TRBJ2-2; 15 bases are shared with TRBD2. The receptor comes from a human donor in good health. Sequencing was done on a sample of PBMCs. In DNA, the CDR3 is TGTGCCAGCGGGACTAGCGGGAGGAAGGGCGGGGAGCTGTTTTTT. This translates into CASGTSGRKGGELFF.